What follows describes a single T cell receptor (beta chain). This clonotype has at least ten counts. Its antigen specificity is not known. No clone much larger than this one lies a single base away; base qualities are absent. Graves' hyperthyroidism was defined as stable when no progression to ophthalmopathy occurred over 18 months of follow-up. Hyperthyroidism patients were newly diagnosed, with disease duration under 2 months, and aged 18 to 65 years. Any patient with an uncontrolled infection, another autoimmune disease, pregnancy or lactation was excluded. Diagnoses were based on clinical symptoms, serum thyroxine and TRAb, thyroid ultrasound and orbital computed tomography. PBMCs were isolated from 7.5 to 10 ml of fresh peripheral blood by Ficoll-Paque density gradient centrifugation. Total RNA was extracted using Trizol reagent, and RNA quality was assessed on an Agilent 2100 Bioanalyzer. The data derive from a study of T cells in Graves' hyperthyroidism and ophthalmopathy (dated by TCRdb to the late 2010s). General notes on the study: Peripheral blood samples were taken at the time of initial diagnosis, prior to any treatment. The approximately 95 discovery patients were divided at random into training and test sets in a 7:3 ratio. The paper reports TCR Vbeta CDR3 sequencing of over 120 peripheral blood samples: around 45 ophthalmopathy, some 80 hyperthyroidism and around 17 progressor patients. In several Graves' hyperthyroidism patients, the study also compared T-cell repertoires from thyroid tissue with T-cell repertoires from blood. After sampling, hyperthyroidism patients received methimazole starting at 30 mg daily, and ophthalmopathy patients received high-dose intravenous methylprednisolone. Whether ophthalmopathy could be predicted prospectively was tested in an independent validation cohort made up of 18 to 20 hyperthyroidism patients plus 17 patients who later progressed to ophthalmopathy. A discovery cohort of about 95 patients, roughly 45 with Graves' ophthalmopathy and 57 with stable Graves' hyperthyroidism, was used to find distinguishing TCR V-J signatures.

At the junction V is shortened by 4 bases and J by 0 bases, with 12 bases in between. Reading from cysteine to phenylalanine, the CDR3 counts 15 amino acids. The retained sequence is limited to the CDR3, 45 bases, with the frame set at the first base. The germline V gene sets CDR1 to SGHNT and CDR2 to YENEEA. Study-wide findings and limitations: In validation, the model predicted progression to ophthalmopathy a median of about 6.8 months before onset, with over 55% sensitivity and 72.22% specificity. A model built on a 13 V-J signature distinguished ophthalmopathy from stable hyperthyroidism, reaching around 88% sensitivity and under 84% specificity in cross-validation and 80%/75% in testing. Most expanded thyroid clonotypes (frequency above 0.001) were also detected in blood, a finding suggesting that blood repertoires may reflect thyroid immune responses. Sample size was not statistically predetermined, and investigators were not blinded to group allocation.

The TCR beta CDR3 regions were amplified from RNA transcripts. A first-round RT-PCR of the TCR CDR3 used the HTBI primer set with the Qiagen OneStep RT-PCR kit. The libraries were constructed in a second round of multiplex PCR and then size-selected and purified. The libraries were sequenced on an Illumina HiSeq2000 using paired-end 100 bp reads. Turning to the authors' computational methods: SOAPnuke was used to process the raw data, throwing out any read that contained adapters or uncalled bases, had a mean Phred below 15, or lacked an exact constant-primer or identifier match. High-quality paired reads were merged with COPE v1.2.5, and unique nucleotide sequences were defined as clonotypes. MiTCR v1.1 was used to align clonotypes to the IMGT TRBV, TRBD and TRBJ reference segments. The analysis was restricted to V-J combinations with a frequency above 0.0001, which together covered 99.2% of the repertoires. The TCS score was defined as the ratio of F50 (clonal expansion) to E x V (chaos), calculated using BLOSUM62-based TCRdist between CDR3 peptides within each V-J. Welch's t-statistics and random forest reduced 500 to 650 V-J features to roughly 13, which were used in a naive Bayes classifier (R e1071). TCRdb reworked the public reads: Q25 trimming with fastp, MiXCR clone assembly, productive beta chains retained. All rows with the same CDR3 protein become a single entry with the most common DNA and genes. TCRdb's processing, not the authors', yielded these V and J calls. Recorded for this sample are 550,000 to 600,000 distinct CDR3 sequences; around 15% of them occurred a single time. About 20% of the sample comes from the top ten.

The material sequenced was blood. The chain joins TRBV11-3 to TRBJ2-5; perhaps TRBD1 is the D gene, with 6 bases matching. The sequence was obtained from a woman between 18 and 29 years old with Graves' hyperthyroidism. The DNA sequence is as follows: TGTGCCAGCAGCTCCCACTGGGACAACCAAGAGACCCAGTACTTC. It is translated as CASSSHWDNQETQYF.